The 26 T cell receptor beta chains presented below share a single source sample, sequenced in a study of siplizumab effects on memory and regulatory T cells. Here immunoSEQ multiplex PCR was the method, and the copy in TCRdb shows in-frame clones only, minus some. There are about 110,000 clones in the sample; roughly 92% occur only once, and around 1.3% lies in the top ten. The sequencing sample was made of CD4+ T cells sorted from blood. The receptors were gathered from a human donor in good health.

The gene calls are TRBV6-5 and TRBJ1-4; no firm D call. Germline V gene lookup returns CDR1 MNHEY and CDR2 SVGAGI. V was cut by 6 bases and J by 5 bases, with 7 bases left in between. This CDR3 comprises 12 residues. The CDR3 region has the DNA TGTGCCAGCAGGGGATCCAATGAAAAACTGTTTTTT. The encoded protein is CASRGSNEKLFF.

The genes are TRBV28 and TRBJ1-5; tentative D call: TRBD1 (5 bases). The CDR3 totals 15 residues. V dropped 6 bases and J dropped 1 base, with 13 bases sitting between them. CDR1 is MDHEN and CDR2 is SYDVKM in the germline V gene. The CDR3 is CASSFRRGSNQPQHF. For the CDR3, the DNA is TGTGCCAGCAGCTTCCGTCGGGGGAGCAATCAGCCCCAGCATTTT.

The chain is built from TRBV18 and TRBJ2-7; a possible D gene is TRBD1 (6 bases). Germline CDR1 is KGHSH and CDR2 is LQKENI. This CDR3 has 15 residues. The germline V and J ends were trimmed by 2 bases and 3 bases, with 14 bases remaining between them. The CDR3 DNA sequence: TGTGCCAGCTCACCAATAGCAGGGGAAGGCTACGAGCAGTACTTC. It yields the protein CASSPIAGEGYEQYF.

The genes are TRBV7-9 and TRBJ1-2; D call uncertain. The CDR3 sequence is 13 residues long. V shed 5 bases and J shed 6 bases, with 13 bases lying between them. The germline CDR1 and CDR2 sequences are SEHNR and FQNEAQ (reference sequence). The CDR3 bases are TGTGCCAGCAGCCTGGGTGGGCACGATGGCTACACCTTC. Translation gives CASSLGGHDGYTF.

The V gene is TRBV27, the J gene TRBJ2-7, with D perhaps matching TRBD1 (5 bases). Trimming took 2 bases from V and 6 from J, leaving 14 bases between them. CDR3 length: 14 residues. Germline loops: CDR1 MNHEY, CDR2 SMNVEV (reference sequence). CDR3 loop: CASSLVGLISEQYF. The CDR3 nucleotides are TGTGCCAGCAGTTTAGTGGGGCTAATAAGCGAGCAGTACTTC.

A single count supports this clone. The gene calls are TRBV6-4 and TRBJ2-2; 9 nucleotides match TRBD2. V shed 1 base, J shed 0 bases, and the junction held 0 bases outside the gene matches. Per the germline V gene, CDR1 is MRHNA and CDR2 is SNTAGT. The CDR3 is made up of 16 amino acids. The CDR3 bases are TGTGCCAGCAGTGACTTAGCGGGGGCGAACACCGGGGAGCTGTTTTTT. This codes for CASSDLAGANTGELFF.

This chain links TRBV5-1 with TRBJ2-6; unclear D gene. Germline values: CDR1 SGHRS, CDR2 YFSETQ. V lost 0 bases, J lost 2 bases, and 6 bases lay in between. This CDR3 region has 15 residues. The chain's CDR3 is CASSLVGTGANVLTF. The CDR3 bases are TGCGCCAGCAGCTTGGTAGGGACTGGGGCCAACGTCCTGACTTTC.

The rearrangement links TRBV29-1 to TRBJ1-1; D is ambiguous. The length of the CDR3 is 13 residues. Germline V CDR1 and CDR2: SQVTM, ANQGSEA. V was clipped by 6 bases and J by 1 base, with 12 bases between them. CDR3 residues: CSVARGQNTEAFF. The DNA of the CDR3 is TGCAGCGTAGCGAGAGGGCAGAACACTGAAGCTTTCTTT.

This sequence joins TRBV10-3 and TRBJ1-5; possibly TRBD1 for D (5 bases). Trimming took 4 bases from V and 7 from J, leaving 11 bases between them. Germline V gene data show CDR1 as ENHRY and CDR2 as SYGVKD. CDR3 length: 13 residues. The DNA of the CDR3 is TGTGCCATCAGTGGCAGGGAAGGGCAGCCCCAGCATTTT. This encodes CAISGREGQPQHF.

This CDR3 reads CASRSIAGGETQYF. DNA of the CDR3: TGTGCCAGCAGGTCGATAGCGGGAGGCGAGACCCAGTACTTC. The chain combines TRBV5-5 with TRBJ2-5, with 10 bases that match TRBD2. Looked up from germline, CDR1 is SGHKS and CDR2 is YYEKEE (reference sequence). This CDR3 has 14 residues. V lost 5 bases and J lost 5; bases outside the gene matches: 6.

Only one count was recorded for this clone. This sequence joins TRBV10-3 and TRBJ1-1, with no clear D. The CDR3 loop spans 14 amino acids. Between the trimmed V and J ends, which lost 4 bases and 1 base, there was a span of 10 bases. The germline V gene encodes CDR1 ENHRY and CDR2 SYGVKD. CDR3 nucleotides: TGTGCCATCAGTGCCCTACTGGGGAACACTGAAGCTTTCTTT. Protein product: CAISALLGNTEAFF.

The rearrangement uses TRBV10-1 and TRBJ2-7; D is possibly TRBD2 (5 bases). The CDR3 covers 14 residues. Deletions cut 0 bases from V and 5 bases from J, with 11 bases between. The germline V gene encodes CDR1 WNHNN and CDR2 SYGVQD (reference sequence). The CDR3 DNA reads TGCGCCAGCAGTGAGTCGGGGAGCGCCCACGAGCAGTACTTC. Translated: CASSESGSAHEQYF.

This chain joins TRBV11-2 and TRBJ1-2; D not certain. V shed 2 bases and J shed 0 bases, with 7 bases lying between them. The CDR3 runs to 14 residues. The germline CDR1 and CDR2 sequences are SGHAT and FQNNGV. In DNA, the CDR3 is TGTGCCAGCAGCTTATCGGCAGCTAACTATGGCTACACCTTC. This codes for CASSLSAANYGYTF.

The chain links TRBV5-1 to TRBJ2-1; 9 positions agree with TRBD1. CDR3 length: 15 amino acids. With 0 bases clipped from V and 7 bases from J, the junction kept 5 bases outside the gene matches. Germline CDR1 and CDR2: SGHRS and YFSETQ. The CDR3, as DNA: TGCGCCAGCAGCTTGGAGGACAGGGGTCGGAATGAGCAGTTCTTC. This translates into CASSLEDRGRNEQFF.

This clone appeared once. In DNA, the CDR3 is TGCGCCAGCAGCCCGGACAGCTCTGGGGCCAACGTCCTGACTTTC. It yields the protein CASSPDSSGANVLTF. This chain links TRBV10-1 with TRBJ2-6, with TRBD1 as a possible D gene (6 bases). V was cut by 6 bases and J by 0 bases, with 9 bases left in between. This CDR3 has 15 amino acids. Per the germline V gene, CDR1 is WNHNN and CDR2 is SYGVQD (reference sequence).

The V gene is TRBV6-5, the J gene TRBJ2-3, with D uncertain. The V end was cut by 6 bases, the J end by 4 bases, with 5 bases between. CDR1 and CDR2 from the germline V gene are MNHEY and SVGAGI. The CDR3 contains 11 residues. This CDR3 is CASRLADTQYF. CDR3 nucleotide sequence: TGTGCCAGCAGGCTGGCAGATACGCAGTATTTT.

This chain joins TRBV27 and TRBJ2-1; 7 bases are a match to TRBD1. This CDR3 contains 16 residues. Losses at the gene ends were 0 bases for V and 2 bases for J; bases not matched to a gene: 4. Looked up from germline, CDR1 is MNHEY and CDR2 is SMNVEV (reference sequence). The DNA for the CDR3 is TGTGCCAGCAGTTTATCGGCGAGGGGGCCCTACAATGAGCAGTTCTTC. This encodes CASSLSARGPYNEQFF.

This clone came up once. The V call is TRBV5-1, the J call TRBJ2-3; TRBD2 matches at 7 bases. The trim removed 0 bases at V and 6 bases at J, leaving 1 base unmatched. This CDR3 has 13 amino acids. Germline CDR1 is SGHRS and CDR2 is YFSETQ. DNA of the CDR3: TGCGCCAGCAGCTTGGATAGCGGGGATACGCAGTATTTT. It codes for CASSLDSGDTQYF.

This chain links TRBV7-2 with TRBJ1-5; no firm D call. V was shortened by 4 bases and J by 4 bases, with 8 bases between the two germline ends. This CDR3 is built from 13 residues. The germline CDR1 and CDR2 sequences are SGHTA and FQGNSA. CDR3 loop: CASSSRTNQPQHF. The CDR3 bases are TGTGCCAGCAGCTCGCGGACTAATCAGCCCCAGCATTTT.

The chain has TRBV5-1 and TRBJ2-5; D gene uncertain. Trimming removed 9 bases at V and 7 bases at J, with 10 bases between. The CDR3 consists of 10 residues. Per the germline V gene, CDR1 is SGHRS and CDR2 is YFSETQ. The CDR3 nucleotides are TGCGCCACGCGAGTCGGGACCCAGTACTTC. As protein: CATRVGTQYF.

The chain has TRBV14 and TRBJ2-3; TRBD1 matches 9 bases. V dropped 4 bases and J dropped 3; count of bases not matched to a gene: 5. The length of the CDR3 is 15 residues. CDR1 SGHDN and CDR2 FVKESK come from the germline V gene. CDR3 DNA: TGTGCCAGCAGCCCGGGGGACAGGGTGACAGATACGCAGTATTTT. It translates to CASSPGDRVTDTQYF.

V and J are TRBV11-2 and TRBJ2-5; D ambiguous. This CDR3 contains 15 residues. In germline, CDR1 is SGHAT, CDR2 FQNNGV. Trimming pared 0 bases from V and 3 bases from J, leaving 11 bases between. CDR3 loop: CASSLDFGGEETQYF. As DNA, the CDR3 is TGTGCCAGCAGCTTAGATTTCGGTGGCGAAGAGACCCAGTACTTC.

This sequence joins TRBV27 and TRBJ2-7, with 7 bases fitting TRBD1. V shed 5 bases, J shed 7 bases, and the junction held 5 bases outside the gene matches. Germline V CDR1 and CDR2: MNHEY, SMNVEV (reference sequence). The CDR3 has 12 amino acids. The chain's CDR3 is CASSRQGTEQYF. The CDR3 coding sequence is TGTGCCAGCAGTCGACAGGGCACGGAGCAGTACTTC.

The V gene is TRBV30, the J gene TRBJ1-6, with D unresolved. This CDR3 spans 13 amino acids. Trimming pared 4 bases from V and 4 bases from J, leaving 8 bases between. Looked up from germline, CDR1 is GTSNPN and CDR2 is SVGIG (reference sequence). CDR3 nucleotide sequence: TGTGCCTGGACGGGGTTTTATAATTCACCCCTCCACTTT. Amino acid sequence: CAWTGFYNSPLHF.

The chain employs TRBV19 and TRBJ1-2; the match to TRBD1 covers 10 bases. Trimming at V came to 6 bases and at J to 3 bases, leaving 1 base not matched to a gene. Germline CDR1 reads LNHDA; CDR2 reads SQIVND (reference sequence). The CDR3 is made up of 13 amino acids. CDR3 DNA sequence: TGTGCCAGTAGAGGACAGGGGGACTATGGCTACACCTTC. Its protein is CASRGQGDYGYTF.

The chain links TRBV5-1 to TRBJ1-1; D is undetermined. CDR1 is SGHRS and CDR2 is YFSETQ in the germline V gene. This CDR3 region has 14 residues. V was pared by 0 bases and J by 4 bases, with 10 bases between. The CDR3 here is CASSLAAPSTEAFF. The CDR3, as DNA: TGCGCCAGCAGCTTGGCGGCCCCCTCCACTGAAGCTTTCTTT.